These T cell receptor beta chains were read from a single sample in a study of blood T cell repertoires in COVID-19. Clones were read by immunoSEQ multiplex PCR, and TCRdb kept only the in-frame ones, dropping some. Here the sample spans roughly 100,000 clones, less than 95% being singletons. Sequencing input: peripheral blood. The receptors were sampled from a young man with COVID-19, enrolled during active disease. CDR3s include the opening cysteine and the closing phenylalanine or tryptophan. A D gene is named only where the DNA matches it firmly. Some rows have no size entry. The others give once, few or many, or a class for an expanded clone.

CDR3aa | CDR3nt | j_gene | d_gene | len | v_gene | abundance
CASSLGRTTEQFF | TGTGCCAGCAGTTTAGGAAGGACAACTGAGCAGTTCTTC | TRBJ2-1 | NA | 13 | TRBV12-3/TRBV12-4 | NA
CASSFVIRNGYNEQFF | TGTGCCAGCAGTTTCGTTATAAGAAACGGCTACAATGAGCAGTTCTTC | TRBJ2-1 | NA | 16 | TRBV28 | NA
CASSFARVGREGQNTQYF | TGTGCCAGCAGTTTTGCCCGAGTGGGGCGGGAGGGCCAAAATACGCAGTATTTT | TRBJ2-3 | TRBD2 | 18 | TRBV28 | NA
CASSLSIAGVEQFF | TGTGCCAGCAGTTTAAGCATAGCGGGAGTTGAGCAGTTCTTC | TRBJ2-1 | TRBD2 | 14 | TRBV28 | NA
CASSRAYSGDTDTQYF | TGCGCCAGCAGCCGAGCCTATAGCGGAGATACAGATACGCAGTATTTT | TRBJ2-3 | NA | 16 | TRBV4-1 | NA
CASGQGFGEKLLF | TGTGCCAGCGGACAGGGATTTGGGGAAAAACTGCTTTTT | TRBJ1-4 | TRBD1 | 13 | TRBV5-5 | NA
CASSLARDRVTYEQYF | TGTGCCAGCAGCTTAGCTCGGGACAGGGTGACCTACGAGCAGTACTTC | TRBJ2-7 | TRBD1 | 16 | TRBV7-9 | NA
CASSYSAATDTQYF | TGTGCCAGCAGTTATAGCGCCGCCACAGATACGCAGTATTTT | TRBJ2-3 | NA | 14 | TRBV6-5 | NA
CASSLSQGTYEQYF | TGTGCCAGCAGTTTATCGCAGGGCACCTACGAGCAGTACTTC | TRBJ2-7 | NA | 14 | TRBV28 | once
CASSYNGGISPLHF | TGTGCCAGCAGTTACAACGGGGGAATTTCACCCCTCCACTTT | TRBJ1-6 | NA | 14 | TRBV6-2/TRBV6-3 | NA
CASSQFLQGSYEQYF | TGCGCCAGCAGCCAATTCTTACAGGGTTCCTACGAGCAGTACTTC | TRBJ2-7 | NA | 15 | TRBV4-3 | NA
CASSLLAKNIQYF | TGTGCCAGCAGTCTACTCGCCAAAAACATTCAGTACTTC | TRBJ2-4 | NA | 13 | TRBV28 | once
CASSFNSQDEQFF | TGTGCCAGCTCCTTTAACTCGCAGGATGAGCAGTTCTTC | TRBJ2-1 | NA | 13 | TRBV3-1/TRBV3-2 | NA
CATRGFHSNQPQHF | TGCGCCACTAGGGGGTTTCATAGCAATCAGCCCCAGCATTTT | TRBJ1-5 | NA | 14 | TRBV4-3 | NA
CASSVVSGVEQYF | TGTGCCAGCAGCGTAGTGTCCGGGGTCGAGCAGTACTTC | TRBJ2-7 | NA | 13 | TRBV9 | once
CASSSRQGMTEQFF | TGTGCCAGCAGCTCGAGACAGGGCATGACTGAGCAGTTCTTC | TRBJ2-1 | TRBD1 | 14 | TRBV7-3 | once
CASSEPVNYGYTF | TGTGCCAGCAGTGAGCCGGTTAACTATGGCTACACCTTC | TRBJ1-2 | NA | 13 | TRBV2 | NA
CSVRGGNRGYTF | TGCAGCGTTAGAGGCGGCAATCGCGGCTACACCTTC | TRBJ1-2 | NA | 12 | TRBV29-1 | NA
CASSPRLAGGLSYNEQFF | TGTGCCAGCTCACCAAGACTAGCGGGAGGGCTTTCCTACAATGAGCAGTTCTTC | TRBJ2-1 | TRBD2 | 18 | TRBV18 | NA
CASSLGGGEQYF | TGTGCCAGCAGCCTTGGCGGGGGCGAGCAGTACTTC | TRBJ2-7 | TRBD2 | 12 | TRBV28 | once
CASSQSSFGQGGNQPQHF | TGTGCCAGCAGCCAATCGTCTTTCGGCCAGGGGGGCAATCAGCCCCAGCATTTT | TRBJ1-5 | TRBD1 | 18 | TRBV16 | NA
CASSLGGAGYTF | TGTGCCAGCAGCTTGGGGGGGGCTGGCTACACCTTC | TRBJ1-2 | NA | 12 | TRBV7-8 | NA
CASSQDLLAGSYEQYF | TGCGCCAGCAGCCAAGATCTACTAGCGGGATCCTACGAGCAGTACTTC | TRBJ2-7 | TRBD2 | 16 | TRBV4-3 | NA
CASSPSPVQPQHF | TGTGCCAGCAGCCCATCCCCGGTCCAGCCCCAGCATTTT | TRBJ1-5 | NA | 13 | TRBV3-1/TRBV3-2 | NA
CASSLAPGQGVPLSSYEQYF | TGCGCCAGCAGCTTGGCCCCGGGACAGGGGGTCCCTCTGAGCTCCTACGAGCAGTACTTC | TRBJ2-7 | TRBD1 | 20 | TRBV5-1 | NA
CASSHGGGAPGTEAFF | TGTGCCAGCAGCCATGGCGGGGGGGCGCCGGGAACTGAAGCTTTCTTT | TRBJ1-1 | NA | 16 | TRBV7-2 | NA
CASSQVWVLAGITLTDTQYF | TGCGCCAGCAGCCAGGTCTGGGTACTAGCGGGAATAACTCTCACAGATACGCAGTATTTT | TRBJ2-3 | TRBD2 | 20 | TRBV4-3 | NA
CASSKTGGASYEQYF | TGCGCCAGCAGCAAAACAGGGGGCGCCTCCTACGAGCAGTACTTC | TRBJ2-7 | TRBD1 | 15 | TRBV5-1 | NA
CSASPDQGLGQPQHF | TGCAGTGCTAGTCCGGATCAGGGATTGGGGCAGCCCCAGCATTTT | TRBJ1-5 | NA | 15 | TRBV20-1 | NA
CASSEKNEMLAGFNTDTQYF | TGTGCCAGCAGTGAAAAGAATGAGATGTTGGCGGGGTTTAACACAGATACGCAGTATTTT | TRBJ2-3 | NA | 20 | TRBV2 | NA
CASSQSLAEGLYEQYF | TGCGCCAGCAGCCAGAGTCTAGCGGAGGGGCTCTACGAGCAGTACTTC | TRBJ2-7 | TRBD2 | 16 | TRBV4-3 | NA
CASSLRGQVDLEQYF | TGTGCCAGCAGTTTAAGAGGACAGGTTGACCTCGAGCAGTACTTC | TRBJ2-7 | TRBD1 | 15 | TRBV27 | NA
CASSFVTHRSRGEQFF | TGTGCCAGCAGTTTTGTGACTCACCGAAGTCGTGGTGAGCAGTTCTTC | TRBJ2-1 | NA | 16 | TRBV6-5 | NA
CASSLVVSATNEKLLF | TGTGCCAGCAGCTTAGTAGTAAGTGCAACTAATGAAAAACTGCTTTTT | TRBJ1-4 | NA | 16 | TRBV7-9 | few
CASTLQGGPIGYTF | TGTGCCAGCACCCTACAGGGGGGTCCCATTGGCTACACCTTC | TRBJ1-2 | TRBD1 | 14 | TRBV28 | once
CASSLTGGVNQPQHF | TGTGCCAGCAGCTTAACAGGGGGGGTCAATCAGCCCCAGCATTTT | TRBJ1-5 | TRBD1 | 15 | TRBV9 | NA
CASSDNLGGETNYEQYF | TGTGCCAGCAGTGACAACTTAGGCGGGGAAACCAACTACGAGCAGTACTTC | TRBJ2-7 | NA | 17 | TRBV6-2/TRBV6-3 | NA
CASSSGTSGNSSYNEQFF | TGTGCCAGCAGCAGCGGGACTAGCGGGAATAGCTCCTACAATGAGCAGTTCTTC | TRBJ2-1 | NA | 18 | TRBV21-1 | NA
CASSESGVAAEQFF | TGCGCCAGCAGTGAGTCTGGCGTAGCGGCTGAGCAGTTCTTC | TRBJ2-1 | NA | 14 | TRBV10-1 | NA
CASSVGTGAFNSPLHF | TGTGCCAGCAGCGTAGGGACAGGGGCCTTTAATTCACCCCTCCACTTT | TRBJ1-6 | TRBD1 | 16 | TRBV9 | NA
CASSQEGPGGWGTEAFF | TGCGCCAGCAGCCAAGAAGGGCCGGGGGGATGGGGAACTGAAGCTTTCTTT | TRBJ1-1 | NA | 17 | TRBV4-3 | few
CASSQSPPGNTEAFF | TGTGCCAGCAGCCAATCCCCCCCGGGGAACACTGAAGCTTTCTTT | TRBJ1-1 | NA | 15 | TRBV4-2 | once
CAKTPGLAGGNEQFF | TGTGCCAAAACGCCGGGACTAGCGGGAGGGAATGAGCAGTTCTTC | TRBJ2-1 | NA | 15 | TRBV21-1 | NA
CASSTTWTGGLGLINEQFF | TGTGCCAGCAGTACTACCTGGACAGGGGGGCTCGGGCTTATCAATGAGCAGTTCTTC | TRBJ2-1 | TRBD1 | 19 | TRBV2 | NA
CASSQDGGGWQPQHF | TGTGCCAGCAGCCAAGACGGAGGGGGCTGGCAGCCCCAGCATTTT | TRBJ1-5 | TRBD1 | 15 | TRBV4-2 | NA
CSVEGGNSGNTIYF | TGCAGCGTGGAAGGGGGCAACTCTGGAAACACCATATATTTT | TRBJ1-3 | TRBD1 | 14 | TRBV29-1 | NA